These T cell receptor beta chains were read from a single sample in a study of cytomegalovirus exposure and HLA in healthy donors. Method: immunoSEQ multiplex PCR; TCRdb's copy keeps in-frame clones and lacks some. The sample lists roughly 140,000 clones; roughly nine tenths were seen once. Sequenced input: PBMCs. All receptors come from a woman aged 18-29 years in good health and CMV-seropositive. Both conserved end residues are part of each CDR3. A D gene is named only where the DNA matches it firmly. Expanded clones get a size class; other rows say once, few or many, or leave the size out.

>TRBJ2-7|TRBV9|TRBD1|.
TGTGCCAGCAGCGTAGAACAGGGGGGAGCCTACGAGCAGTACTTC
CASSVEQGGAYEQYF
>TRBJ2-1|TRBV11-3|TRBD2|.
TGTGCCAGCAGCTACGAGGGACTAGCGGGAGTTAATGAGCAGTTCTTC
CASSYEGLAGVNEQFF
>TRBJ2-2|TRBV30|.|.
TGTGCCTGGACTAGCACCGGGGAGCTGTTTTTT
CAWTSTGELFF
>TRBJ2-3|TRBV15|TRBD2|.
TGTGCCACCAGCCCGGGACTAAGCACAGATACGCAGTATTTT
CATSPGLSTDTQYF
>TRBJ2-1|TRBV6-5|TRBD2|.
TGTGCCAGCAGTTCCGGACTAGCGTCCTACAATGAGCAGTTCTTC
CASSSGLASYNEQFF
>TRBJ1-2|TRBV7-2|.|.
TGTGCCAGCAGCTCCAGTATGATCGGGTCTGGCTACACCTTC
CASSSSMIGSGYTF
>TRBJ2-1|TRBV5-1|.|.
TGCGCCAGCAGCTTGTTCCGGGGGAGCTCCTACAATGAGCAGTTCTTC
CASSLFRGSSYNEQFF
>TRBJ2-3|TRBV7-6|TRBD2|.
TGTGCCAGCAGCCCAAGACTAGCGGGAAGAGGCACAGATACGCAGTATTTT
CASSPRLAGRGTDTQYF
>TRBJ1-2|TRBV13|TRBD1|once
TGTGCCAGCAGCTTTCGGACAGGGGATGGCTACACCTTC
CASSFRTGDGYTF
>TRBJ1-3|TRBV6-1|TRBD1|.
TGTGCCAGCAGTGCCTCGACAGGGGCAAACACCATATATTTT
CASSASTGANTIYF
>TRBJ2-1|TRBV30|TRBD2|.
TGTGCCTGGAGCCCTATTACTAGCGGACTCTTCTACAATGAGCAGTTCTTC
CAWSPITSGLFYNEQFF
>TRBJ1-2|TRBV9|TRBD1|.
TGTGCCAGCAGCGTAGGGACAGGGGATGGCTACACCTTC
CASSVGTGDGYTF
>TRBJ1-2|TRBV29-1|TRBD1|.
TGCAGCGTTGTGGCCGGACAGGGAGACTATGGCTACACCTTC
CSVVAGQGDYGYTF
>TRBJ2-2|TRBV19|TRBD2|.
TGTGCCAGTAGTAAGGCGCGTTGGCGGGAGGGGGCCGGGGAGCTGTTTTTT
CASSKARWREGAGELFF
>TRBJ2-2|TRBV11-3|TRBD2|.
TGTGCCAGCACCACTCGACTAGCGAGTAACACCGGGGAGCTGTTTTTT
CASTTRLASNTGELFF
>TRBJ2-2|TRBV2|.|.
TGTGCCAGCAGTACCGGGACTCTGAACACCGGGGAGCTGTTTTTT
CASSTGTLNTGELFF